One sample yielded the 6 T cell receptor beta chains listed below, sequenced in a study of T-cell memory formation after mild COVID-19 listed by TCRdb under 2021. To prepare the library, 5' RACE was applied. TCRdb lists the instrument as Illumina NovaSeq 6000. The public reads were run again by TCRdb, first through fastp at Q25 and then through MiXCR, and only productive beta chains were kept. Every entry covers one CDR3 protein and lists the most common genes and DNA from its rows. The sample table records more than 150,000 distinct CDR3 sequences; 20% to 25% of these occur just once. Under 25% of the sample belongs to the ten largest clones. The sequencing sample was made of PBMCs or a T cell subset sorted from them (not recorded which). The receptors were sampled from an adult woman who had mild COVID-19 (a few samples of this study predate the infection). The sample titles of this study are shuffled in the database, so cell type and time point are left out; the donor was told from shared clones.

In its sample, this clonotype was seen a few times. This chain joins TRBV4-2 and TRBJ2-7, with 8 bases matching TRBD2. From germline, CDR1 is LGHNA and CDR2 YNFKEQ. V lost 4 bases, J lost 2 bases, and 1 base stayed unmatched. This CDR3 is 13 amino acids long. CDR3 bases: TGTGCCAGCAGCCCGCGGGGGGCCTACGAGCAGTACTTC. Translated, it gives CASSPRGAYEQYF.

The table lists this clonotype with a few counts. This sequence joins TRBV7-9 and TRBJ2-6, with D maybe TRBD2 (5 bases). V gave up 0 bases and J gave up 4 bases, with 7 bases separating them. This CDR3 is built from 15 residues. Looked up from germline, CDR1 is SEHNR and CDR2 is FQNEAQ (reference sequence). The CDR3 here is CASSLAREGANVLTF. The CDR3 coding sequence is TGTGCCAGCAGCTTAGCGAGGGAAGGGGCCAACGTCCTGACTTTC.

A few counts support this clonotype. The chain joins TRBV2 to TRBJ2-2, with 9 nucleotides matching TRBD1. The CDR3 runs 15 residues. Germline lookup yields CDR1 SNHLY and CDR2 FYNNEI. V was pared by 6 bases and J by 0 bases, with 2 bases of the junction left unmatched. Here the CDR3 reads CASRGTGPNTGELFF. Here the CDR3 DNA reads TGTGCCAGCAGAGGGACAGGGCCGAACACCGGGGAGCTGTTTTTT.

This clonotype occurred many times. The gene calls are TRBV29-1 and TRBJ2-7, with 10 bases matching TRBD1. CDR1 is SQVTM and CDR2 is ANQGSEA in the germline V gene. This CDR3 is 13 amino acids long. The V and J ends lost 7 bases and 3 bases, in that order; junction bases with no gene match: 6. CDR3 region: CSACRTGGYEQYF. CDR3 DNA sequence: TGCAGCGCTTGCCGGACAGGGGGCTACGAGCAGTACTTC.

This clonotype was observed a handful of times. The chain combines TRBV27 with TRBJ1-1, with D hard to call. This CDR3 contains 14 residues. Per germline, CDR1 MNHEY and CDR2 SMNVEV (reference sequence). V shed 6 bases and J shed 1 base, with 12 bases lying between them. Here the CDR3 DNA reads TGTGCCAGCAGCCCATTTGATGGGAACACTGAAGCTTTCTTT. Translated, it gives CASSPFDGNTEAFF.

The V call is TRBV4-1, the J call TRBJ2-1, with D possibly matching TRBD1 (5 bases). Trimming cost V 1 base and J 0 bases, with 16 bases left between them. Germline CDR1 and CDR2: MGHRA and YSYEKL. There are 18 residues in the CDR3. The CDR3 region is CASSQGRAGPSSYNEQFF. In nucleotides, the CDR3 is TGCGCCAGCAGCCAAGGTCGAGCAGGGCCCAGCTCCTACAATGAGCAGTTCTTC.